Listed below are T cell receptor beta chains from one sample, sequenced in a study of blood T cell repertoires in COVID-19. Assay: immunoSEQ multiplex PCR; the TCRdb copy retains only in-frame clones and omits some. The repertoire includes 350,000 to 400,000 clones, 86% of them detected once, and just over 7% sits in the top ten. Source material: peripheral blood. The receptors stem from a woman in her sixties with COVID-19, enrolled during active disease. The CDR3 runs from the conserved cysteine through the conserved F or W. The D gene is left open where the match is weak. Rows give clone size only sometimes, using once, few, many, or a class for an expanded clone.

J	size	V	D	CDR3	DNA
TRBJ2-3	-	TRBV6-4	TRBD1	CASSDPGGRTDTQYF	TGTGCCAGCAGTGACCCAGGGGGAAGGACAGATACGCAGTATTTT
TRBJ1-2	-	TRBV12-3/TRBV12-4	-	CASSQTTAYGYTF	TGTGCCAGCAGTCAGACGACAGCCTATGGCTACACCTTC
TRBJ1-1	-	TRBV5-1	-	CASSFALGGTEAFF	TGCGCCAGCAGCTTCGCACTAGGGGGCACTGAAGCTTTCTTT
TRBJ2-1	few	TRBV7-3	TRBD2	CASSSSGGSSYNEQFF	TGTGCCAGCAGCTCCTCCGGGGGGAGCTCCTACAATGAGCAGTTCTTC
TRBJ2-7	-	TRBV3-1/TRBV3-2	TRBD2	CASSQDSLAGPREQYF	TGTGCCAGCAGCCAAGATTCCCTAGCGGGGCCTCGCGAGCAGTACTTC
TRBJ2-7	-	TRBV7-8	-	CASSLATLPGYEQYF	TGTGCCAGCAGCTTAGCTACTCTTCCGGGCTACGAGCAGTACTTC
TRBJ2-5	-	TRBV9	TRBD2	CASSNRGGVLQETQYF	TGTGCCAGCAGCAACCGGGGGGGCGTTTTACAAGAGACCCAGTACTTC
TRBJ1-5	-	TRBV10-1	-	CASSESPAGDQPQHF	TGCGCCAGCAGTGAGAGTCCGGCGGGGGATCAGCCCCAGCATTTT
TRBJ2-1	-	TRBV11-1	-	CASSLVFGAYNEQFF	TGTGCCAGCAGCTTAGTGTTCGGGGCCTACAATGAGCAGTTCTTC
TRBJ2-7	-	TRBV6-5	-	CASSYSEVLRDEQYF	TGTGCCAGCAGTTACTCGGAGGTCCTCCGGGACGAGCAGTACTTC
TRBJ2-7	few	TRBV3-1/TRBV3-2	TRBD2	CASSGLAGQFYEQYF	TGTGCCAGCAGCGGATTAGCGGGGCAGTTTTACGAGCAGTACTTC
TRBJ2-1	once	TRBV3-1/TRBV3-2	-	CASSQGEGGAQFF	TGTGCCAGCAGCCAAGGGGAGGGGGGGGCCCAGTTCTTC
TRBJ1-4	-	TRBV2	-	CASSAQGRNEKLFF	TGTGCCAGCAGTGCACAGGGCCGTAATGAAAAACTGTTTTTT
TRBJ2-1	once	TRBV5-5	-	CASSREGYNEQFF	TGTGCCAGCAGCCGTGAGGGTTACAATGAGCAGTTCTTC
TRBJ1-2	-	TRBV7-6	-	CASSPQTPGQGYGYTF	TGTGCCAGCAGCCCCCAAACCCCGGGACAAGGCTATGGCTACACCTTC
TRBJ2-7	once	TRBV12-5	-	CASGPGQFSYEQYF	TGTGCTAGTGGTCCCGGACAGTTCTCCTACGAGCAGTACTTC
TRBJ2-1	-	TRBV5-1	-	CASSGGHEQFF	TGCGCCAGCAGCGGTGGGCATGAGCAGTTCTTC
TRBJ2-1	-	TRBV18	-	CASSPVGSSYNEQFF	TGTGCCAGCTCACCAGTCGGGAGCTCCTACAATGAGCAGTTCTTC
TRBJ1-2	-	TRBV5-6	-	CASSLRQGDGYTF	TGTGCCAGCAGCTTGCGTCAGGGCGATGGCTACACCTTC
TRBJ2-3	once	TRBV27	-	CASSFKTETDTQYF	TGTGCCAGCAGTTTCAAGACAGAGACCGATACGCAGTATTTT
TRBJ1-5	-	TRBV15	-	CATSDSPNQPQHF	TGTGCCACCAGCGACAGCCCTAATCAGCCCCAGCATTTT
TRBJ2-3	-	TRBV5-4	TRBD2	CASSLRAGGPSDTQYF	TGTGCCAGCAGCTTGAGAGCGGGGGGGCCCTCAGATACGCAGTATTTT
TRBJ1-3	few	TRBV3-1/TRBV3-2	-	CASSRRGSSGNTIYF	TGTGCCAGCAGCCGAAGGGGCAGCTCTGGAAACACCATATATTTT
TRBJ2-7	once	TRBV6-6	TRBD1	CASSKGQEAYEQYF	TGTGCCAGCAGTAAGGGACAGGAGGCCTACGAGCAGTACTTC
TRBJ2-1	-	TRBV5-1	-	CASREGREQFF	TGCGCCAGCAGGGAGGGGAGAGAGCAGTTCTTC
TRBJ1-1	-	TRBV7-9	-	CASSAGGLTEAFF	TGTGCCAGCAGCGCGGGGGGTCTAACTGAAGCTTTCTTT
TRBJ1-1	once	TRBV7-8	-	CASSSRPAAEAFF	TGTGCCAGCAGCTCACGTCCGGCGGCGGAAGCTTTCTTT
TRBJ2-3	-	TRBV7-6	TRBD2	CASSLDFSGGGTDTQYF	TGTGCCAGCAGCTTAGACTTTAGCGGGGGGGGAACAGATACGCAGTATTTT
TRBJ2-5	-	TRBV19	-	CASSAARDTKETQYF	TGTGCCAGTAGTGCAGCTCGGGACACCAAAGAGACCCAGTACTTC
TRBJ1-1	once	TRBV11-3	TRBD1	CASSLGAGGGTEAFF	TGTGCCAGCAGCTTAGGGGCAGGGGGCGGCACTGAAGCTTTCTTT
TRBJ1-1	-	TRBV7-9	-	CASSTVGGDTEAFF	TGTGCCAGCAGCACCGTCGGGGGGGACACTGAAGCTTTCTTT
TRBJ2-7	-	TRBV7-2	-	CASSLVQGPSYEQYF	TGTGCCAGCAGCTTAGTTCAGGGGCCTTCCTACGAGCAGTACTTC
TRBJ1-1	-	TRBV18	TRBD1	CASSQGAETEAFF	TGTGCCAGCTCACAGGGGGCTGAAACTGAAGCTTTCTTT
TRBJ1-4	-	TRBV4-2	-	CASSQDWAGPGEKLFF	TGTGCCAGCAGCCAAGATTGGGCCGGACCAGGGGAAAAACTGTTTTTT
TRBJ2-1	-	TRBV11-2	-	CASSLSDNEQFF	TGTGCCAGCAGCTTATCGGACAATGAGCAGTTCTTC
TRBJ1-2	-	TRBV7-2	-	CASSLGPTDYGYTF	TGTGCCAGCAGCTTAGGCCCCACAGACTATGGCTACACCTTC
TRBJ1-2	-	TRBV5-1	TRBD1	CASSLAGTGSYGYTF	TGCGCCAGCAGCTTGGCCGGGACAGGTTCCTATGGCTACACCTTC
TRBJ2-5	-	TRBV11-2	-	CASSMGHGEETQYF	TGTGCCAGCAGCATGGGACACGGAGAGGAGACCCAGTACTTC
TRBJ2-3	few	TRBV3-1/TRBV3-2	TRBD2	CASSHGTSGGADTQYF	TGTGCCAGCAGCCACGGGACTAGCGGGGGGGCAGATACGCAGTATTTT
TRBJ2-2	-	TRBV4-1	TRBD2	CASSRGTSGGAYTGELFF	TGCGCCAGCAGCCGCGGGACTAGCGGGGGGGCCTACACCGGGGAGCTGTTTTTT